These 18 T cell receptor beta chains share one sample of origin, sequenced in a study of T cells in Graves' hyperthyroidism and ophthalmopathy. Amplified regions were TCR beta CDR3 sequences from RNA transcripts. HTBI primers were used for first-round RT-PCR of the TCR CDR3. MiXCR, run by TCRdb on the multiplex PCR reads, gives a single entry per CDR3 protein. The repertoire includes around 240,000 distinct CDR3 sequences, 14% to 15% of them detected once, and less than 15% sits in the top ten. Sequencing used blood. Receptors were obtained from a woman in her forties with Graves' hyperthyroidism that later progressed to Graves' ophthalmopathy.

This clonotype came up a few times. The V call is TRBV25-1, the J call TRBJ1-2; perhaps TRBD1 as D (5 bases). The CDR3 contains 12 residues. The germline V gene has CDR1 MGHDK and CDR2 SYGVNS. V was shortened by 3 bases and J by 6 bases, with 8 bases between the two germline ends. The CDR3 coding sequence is TGTGCCAGCAGTGACAGGGTGGATGGCTACACCTTC. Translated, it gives CASSDRVDGYTF.

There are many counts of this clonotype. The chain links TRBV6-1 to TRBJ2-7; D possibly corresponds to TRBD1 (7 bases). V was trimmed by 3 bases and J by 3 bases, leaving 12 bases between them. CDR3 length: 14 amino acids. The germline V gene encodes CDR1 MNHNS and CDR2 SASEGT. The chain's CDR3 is CASSDRGASYEQYF. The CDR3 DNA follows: TGTGCCAGCAGTGACAGGGGGGCAAGCTACGAGCAGTACTTC.

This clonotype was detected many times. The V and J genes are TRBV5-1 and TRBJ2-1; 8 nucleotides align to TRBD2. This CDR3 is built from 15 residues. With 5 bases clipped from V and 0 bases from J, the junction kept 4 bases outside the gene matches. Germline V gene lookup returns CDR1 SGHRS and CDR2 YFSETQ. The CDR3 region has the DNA TGCGCCAGCAGTCGGGGGGGAAGCTCCTACAATGAGCAGTTCTTC. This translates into CASSRGGSSYNEQFF.

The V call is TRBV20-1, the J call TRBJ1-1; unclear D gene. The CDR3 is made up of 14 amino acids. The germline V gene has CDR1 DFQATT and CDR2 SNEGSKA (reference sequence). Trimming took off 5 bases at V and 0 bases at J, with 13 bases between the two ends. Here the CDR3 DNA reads TGCAGTGCTCTCAGAGGGTCCATGAACACTGAAGCTTTCTTT. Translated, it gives CSALRGSMNTEAFF.

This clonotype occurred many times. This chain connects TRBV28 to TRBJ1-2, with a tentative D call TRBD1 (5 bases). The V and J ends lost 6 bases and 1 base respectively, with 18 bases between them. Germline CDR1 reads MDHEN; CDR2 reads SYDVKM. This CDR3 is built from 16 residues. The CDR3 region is CASRTLRGTVNYGYTF. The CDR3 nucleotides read TGTGCCAGCAGGACCTTAAGAGGGACGGTTAACTATGGCTACACCTTC.

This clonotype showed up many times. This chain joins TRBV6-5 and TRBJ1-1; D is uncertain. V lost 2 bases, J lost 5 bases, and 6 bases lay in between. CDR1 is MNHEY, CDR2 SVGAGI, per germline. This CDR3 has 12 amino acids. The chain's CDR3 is CASSYGRTEAFF. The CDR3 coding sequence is TGTGCCAGCAGTTACGGTAGAACTGAAGCTTTCTTT.

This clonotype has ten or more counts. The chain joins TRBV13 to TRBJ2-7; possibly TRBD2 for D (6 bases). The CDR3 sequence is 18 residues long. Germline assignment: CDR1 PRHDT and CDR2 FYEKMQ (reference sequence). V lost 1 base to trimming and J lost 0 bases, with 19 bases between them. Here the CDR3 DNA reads TGTGCCAGCAGCTTAGCAGTAGCGGCGAGTTTGGGCTCCTACGAGCAGTACTTC. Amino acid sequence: CASSLAVAASLGSYEQYF.

The CDR3 spells CASSPGLADGGFF. CDR3 bases: TGTGCCAGCAGCCCGGGACTAGCGGACGGGGGGTTCTTC. The gene calls are TRBV7-9 and TRBJ2-1; 11 nucleotides agree with TRBD2. CDR1 is SEHNR and CDR2 is FQNEAQ in the germline V gene (reference sequence). This CDR3 has 13 amino acids. J lost 15 bases, V lost 5 bases, and 9 bases had no gene match.

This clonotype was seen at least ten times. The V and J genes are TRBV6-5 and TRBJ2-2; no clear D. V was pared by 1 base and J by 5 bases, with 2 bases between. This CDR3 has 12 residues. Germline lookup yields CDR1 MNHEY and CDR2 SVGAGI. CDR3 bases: TGTGCCAGCAGTTACTGGACCGGGGAGCTGTTTTTT. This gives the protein CASSYWTGELFF.

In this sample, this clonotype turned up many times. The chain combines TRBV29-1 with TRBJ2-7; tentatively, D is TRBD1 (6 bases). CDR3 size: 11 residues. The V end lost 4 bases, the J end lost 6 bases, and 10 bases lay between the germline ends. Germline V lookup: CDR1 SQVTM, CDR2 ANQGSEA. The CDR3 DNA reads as TGCAGCGTTGCAGGGGCTGGCGAGCAGTACTTC. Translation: CSVAGAGEQYF.

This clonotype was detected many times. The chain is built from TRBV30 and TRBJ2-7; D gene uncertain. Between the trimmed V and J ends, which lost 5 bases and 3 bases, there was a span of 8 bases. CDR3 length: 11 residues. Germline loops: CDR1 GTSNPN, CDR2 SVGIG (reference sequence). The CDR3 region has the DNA TGTGCCTGGTCCAATGACTACGAGCAGTACTTC. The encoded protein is CAWSNDYEQYF.

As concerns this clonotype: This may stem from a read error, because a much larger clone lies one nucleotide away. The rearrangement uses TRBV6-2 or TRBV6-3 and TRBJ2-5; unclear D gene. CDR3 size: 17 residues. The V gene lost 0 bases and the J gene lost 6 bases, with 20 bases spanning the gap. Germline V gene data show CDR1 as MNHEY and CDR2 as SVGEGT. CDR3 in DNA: TGTGCCAGCAGTTACTCGAGGCTAGGAAGGACCTATCAGACCCAGTACTTC. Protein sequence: CASSYSRLGRTYQTQYF.

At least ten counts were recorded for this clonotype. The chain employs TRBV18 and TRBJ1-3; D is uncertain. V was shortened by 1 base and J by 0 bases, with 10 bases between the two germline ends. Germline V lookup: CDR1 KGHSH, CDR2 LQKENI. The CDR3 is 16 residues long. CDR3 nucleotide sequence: TGTGCCAGCTCACCACTCTCCAGGAACTCTGGAAACACCATATATTTT. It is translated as CASSPLSRNSGNTIYF.

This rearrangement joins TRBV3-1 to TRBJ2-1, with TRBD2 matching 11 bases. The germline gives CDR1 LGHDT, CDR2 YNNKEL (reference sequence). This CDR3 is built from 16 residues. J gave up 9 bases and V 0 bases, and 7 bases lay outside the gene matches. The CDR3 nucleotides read TGTGCCAGCAGCCAAGATCACCTAGCGGGAGGCGTTGAGCAGTTCTTC. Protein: CASSQDHLAGGVEQFF.

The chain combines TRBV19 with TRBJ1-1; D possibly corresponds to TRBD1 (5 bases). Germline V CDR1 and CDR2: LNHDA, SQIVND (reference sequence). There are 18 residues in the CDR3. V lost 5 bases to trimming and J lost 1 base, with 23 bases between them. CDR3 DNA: TGTGCCAGTAGTCCCCAGGGTTTCCCAATCGGGTCGAACACTGAAGCTTTCTTT. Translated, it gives CASSPQGFPIGSNTEAFF.

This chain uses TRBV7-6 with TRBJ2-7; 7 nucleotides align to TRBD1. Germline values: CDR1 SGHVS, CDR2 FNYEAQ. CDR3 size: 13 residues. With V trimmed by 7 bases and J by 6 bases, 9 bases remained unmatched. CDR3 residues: CASNPAAGGEQYF. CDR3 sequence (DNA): TGTGCCAGCAACCCGGCGGCAGGGGGCGAGCAGTACTTC.

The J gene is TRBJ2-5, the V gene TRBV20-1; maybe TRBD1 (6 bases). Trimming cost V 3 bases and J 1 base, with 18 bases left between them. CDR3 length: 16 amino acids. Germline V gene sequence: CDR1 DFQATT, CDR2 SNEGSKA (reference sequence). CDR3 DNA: TGCAGTGCTAGCCCTCTCAGACAGGCCCGCCAAGAGACCCAGTACTTC. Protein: CSASPLRQARQETQYF.

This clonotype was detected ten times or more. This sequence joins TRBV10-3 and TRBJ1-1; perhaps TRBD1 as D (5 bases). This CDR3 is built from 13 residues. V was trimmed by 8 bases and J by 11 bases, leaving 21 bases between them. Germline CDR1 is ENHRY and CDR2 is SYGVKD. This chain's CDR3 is CAIGYPGPGGAFF. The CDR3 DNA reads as TGTGCCATCGGATACCCGGGACCTGGAGGGGCTTTCTTT.